A single sample is the source of the 19 T cell receptor beta chains below, sequenced in a study of CD8 T cells in ankylosing spondylitis. Notes on the study in general: A motif of 7 to 9 highly homologous TCR beta variants was seen as apparently characteristic of ankylosing spondylitis blood.

Their target antigens are unknown. TCRdb fed the 5' RACE reads into MiXCR, producing one record per CDR3 protein. The sample holds about 480,000 distinct CDR3 sequences, roughly 15% seen once. Source material: blood, either unsorted or a sorted T cell fraction (not recorded which). The receptors were sampled from a male donor with ankylosing spondylitis.

This clonotype occurred once. One base away lies a much larger clone, so this may be a sequencing read error. The rearrangement uses TRBV7-2 and TRBJ2-5; no reliable D call. The CDR3 runs to 13 residues. CDR1 SGHTA and CDR2 FQGNSA come from the germline V gene. The CDR3 region is CASSQSTKEAQYF. CDR3 bases: TGTGCCAGCAGCCAGAGTACGAAAGAGGCCCAGTACTTC.

This clonotype was counted only a few times. The chain carries TRBV5-1 and TRBJ2-1; 10 bases are a match to TRBD1. This CDR3 is 12 amino acids long. Germline CDR1 and CDR2: SGHRS and YFSETQ. J was trimmed by 9 bases and V by 7 bases; bases with no gene match: 4. CDR3 residues: CASGTGDGEQFF. The DNA for the CDR3 is TGCGCCAGCGGGACAGGGGACGGTGAGCAGTTCTTC.

V usage is TRBV20-1 and J usage is TRBJ2-7, with D maybe TRBD1 (6 bases). Germline V gives CDR1 DFQATT, CDR2 SNEGSKA (reference sequence). The CDR3 is 14 residues long. V was clipped by 5 bases and J by 0 bases, with 14 bases between them. The CDR3 sequence is CSAEDRRSSYEQYF. The CDR3 coding sequence is TGCAGTGCTGAGGACAGAAGGAGCTCCTACGAGCAGTACTTC.

This clonotype was seen many times. The chain joins TRBV12-3 or TRBV12-4 to TRBJ2-5; 10 positions match TRBD2. The J segment lost 4 bases and the V segment lost 6 bases, leaving 14 bases of the junction unmatched. CDR3 length equals 17 residues. The CDR3 coding sequence is TGTGCCAGCAGCCCGGGGGCTAGCGGGGGAGTGGCAGAGACCCAGTACTTC. This sequence encodes CASSPGASGGVAETQYF.

This sequence joins TRBV20-1 and TRBJ2-3, with D possibly TRBD2 on 6 matching bases. CDR1 and CDR2 (germline): DFQATT, SNEGSKA (reference sequence). Trimming took off 6 bases at V and 2 bases at J, with 18 bases between the two ends. The CDR3 sequence is 15 residues long. The CDR3 bases are TGCAGTGCCCCGCCGGGATCGGGAGACACAGATACGCAGTATTTT. This codes for CSAPPGSGDTDTQYF.

The genes are TRBV3-1 and TRBJ1-2; D remains unclear. Germline CDR1 and CDR2: LGHDT and YNNKEL (reference sequence). The ends were cut back, 4 bases at V and 4 bases at J, with 16 bases in the middle. The CDR3 has 15 amino acids. The CDR3 sequence: CASSPGHVLLYGYTF. The CDR3 DNA is TGTGCCAGCAGCCCCGGGCACGTACTTCTCTATGGCTACACCTTC.

This clonotype was observed a handful of times. This chain joins TRBV30 and TRBJ2-3; D is perhaps TRBD1 or TRBD2 (5 bases each). CDR1 is GTSNPN and CDR2 is SVGIG in the germline V gene (reference sequence). The CDR3 is made up of 12 amino acids. The V and J ends lost 4 bases and 14 bases respectively, with 19 bases between them. The CDR3 protein is CAWILPGTMAYF. CDR3 nucleotides: TGTGCCTGGATCCTACCGGGGACGATGGCGTATTTT.

This clonotype was observed a handful of times. J is TRBJ1-2 and V is TRBV29-1; D perhaps matches TRBD1 (5 bases). The CDR3 runs 14 residues. V lost 4 bases and J lost 2, with 14 bases in between. Germline V gene data show CDR1 as SQVTM and CDR2 as ANQGSEA. The CDR3 loop is CSVGVPGPNYGYTF. The CDR3 nucleotides are TGCAGCGTTGGGGTCCCGGGGCCGAACTATGGCTACACCTTC.

In this sample, this clonotype turned up once. V gene TRBV11-2 combines with J gene TRBJ1-2; D remains ambiguous. Trimming shortened V by 2 bases and J by 2 bases, and 9 bases separated the two germline ends. The CDR3 is 14 residues long. Germline values: CDR1 SGHAT, CDR2 FQNNGV. DNA of the CDR3: TGTGCCAGCAGCTTATCGGGTCAGAACTATGGCTACACCTTC. This gives the protein CASSLSGQNYGYTF.

This clonotype was counted ten times or more. The chain carries TRBV27 and TRBJ2-7, with D perhaps TRBD2 (6 bases). Looked up from germline, CDR1 is MNHEY and CDR2 is SMNVEV (reference sequence). V was pared by 3 bases and J by 3 bases, with 24 bases between. The CDR3 is 18 residues long. CDR3 sequence (DNA): TGTGCCAGCAGTTTGAAAGGCAAGGACCGGGACTGGCACTACGAGCAGTACTTC. Translation: CASSLKGKDRDWHYEQYF.

This clonotype was seen a handful of times. The V call is TRBV5-1, the J call TRBJ2-7; perhaps D is TRBD1 or TRBD2 (7 bases each). V was pared by 4 bases and J by 7 bases, with 18 bases between. This CDR3 has 14 amino acids. The germline V gene encodes CDR1 SGHRS and CDR2 YFSETQ. The CDR3 region has the DNA TGCGCCAGCAGCCCCCAGGGGGGGGCAGGGGAGCAGTACTTC. Protein: CASSPQGGAGEQYF.

The chain combines TRBV6-1 with TRBJ2-3, with D perhaps matching TRBD2 (6 bases). V lost 8 bases to trimming and J lost 1 base, with 13 bases between them. The V gene's germline CDR1 is MNHNS and CDR2 SASEGT. This CDR3 contains 14 residues. The CDR3: CASRRDGGTDTQYF. The CDR3 nucleotides are TGTGCCAGCCGGAGGGATGGAGGCACAGATACGCAGTATTTT.

The CDR3 DNA is TGTGCCAGCAGCTTAGTTTCGCTTGGTACTAGCGGGAGAGGTTCGAATGAGCAGTTCTTC. Its translation: CASSLVSLGTSGRGSNEQFF. J is TRBJ2-1 and V is TRBV11-1; 11 bases are a match to TRBD2. The V gene's germline CDR1 is SGHAT and CDR2 FQDESV (reference sequence). V lost 1 base, J lost 7 bases, and 18 bases stayed unmatched. The CDR3 is 20 residues long. The whole variable domain, filled in from reference TRBV11-1 and TRBJ2-1, reads EAEVAQSPRYKITEKSQAVAFWCDPISGHATLYWYRQILGQGPELLVQFQDESVVDDSQLPKDRFSAERLKGVDSTLKIQPAELGDSAMYLCASSLVSLGTSGRGSNEQFFGPGTRLTVL.

This clonotype was seen more than once but under ten times. CDR3: CSAPPRLAGGEQFF. The CDR3 nucleotides are TGCAGTGCTCCCCCCCGACTAGCGGGAGGTGAGCAGTTCTTC. The chain has TRBV20-1 and TRBJ2-1, with TRBD2 matching over 13 bases. This CDR3 has 14 residues. Germline assignment: CDR1 DFQATT and CDR2 SNEGSKA (reference sequence). J was trimmed by 9 bases and V by 5 bases; bases with no gene match: 7.

The J gene is TRBJ2-7, the V gene TRBV6-1; the D is unclear. Trimming left V 3 bases short and J 3 bases short, with 6 bases between. The CDR3 extends over 12 amino acids. CDR1 is MNHNS and CDR2 is SASEGT in the germline V gene. The CDR3 here is CASSDSFYEQYF. The CDR3 nucleotides read TGTGCCAGCAGTGACAGTTTCTACGAGCAGTACTTC.

The chain couples TRBV28 to TRBJ2-5, with TRBD1 identical over 8 bases. The ends lost 2 bases at V and 4 bases at J; junction bases unmatched: 3. The CDR3 totals 14 residues. Germline V gives CDR1 MDHEN, CDR2 SYDVKM. Here the CDR3 reads CASSLRGTGETQYF. The CDR3 DNA reads TGTGCCAGCAGTTTAAGGGGGACAGGAGAGACCCAGTACTTC.

The gene calls are TRBV10-3 and TRBJ2-7; maybe TRBD1 (6 bases). V was pared by 4 bases and J by 3 bases, with 10 bases between. Germline-derived CDR1 and CDR2 are ENHRY and SYGVKD. The CDR3 has 13 amino acids. CDR3 loop: CAISGGQNYEQYF. CDR3 in DNA: TGTGCCATCAGTGGGGGACAAAACTACGAGCAGTACTTC.

V gene TRBV5-1 combines with J gene TRBJ2-2; tentative D call: TRBD1 (6 bases). With 0 bases removed from V and 1 base from J, the gap between germline ends came to 10 bases. The CDR3 loop spans 16 amino acids. Germline assignment: CDR1 SGHRS and CDR2 YFSETQ. The CDR3 DNA is TGCGCCAGCAGCTTGGGGGTGACAGGGAACACCGGGGAGCTGTTTTTT. Its protein product is CASSLGVTGNTGELFF.

The genes are TRBV6-1 and TRBJ1-5, with D uncertain. V dropped 6 bases and J dropped 2 bases, with 14 bases sitting between them. The length of the CDR3 is 15 residues. Per germline, CDR1 MNHNS and CDR2 SASEGT. The CDR3 bases are TGTGCCAGCAGCTCACCCCGCTTCGGCAATCAGCCCCAGCATTTT. This translates into CASSSPRFGNQPQHF.